This T cell receptor (beta chain) stems from a study of sequential checkpoint blockade in melanoma. Study details: Randomization was 1:1 between first-line nivolumab→ipilimumab and ipilimumab→nivolumab. After both sequences, patients received maintenance nivolumab.

CDR3 length: 15 residues. Per the germline V gene, CDR1 is SGHDN and CDR2 is FVKESK. V was clipped by 6 bases and J by 2 bases; unmatched bases: 4. Produced via immunoSEQ multiplex PCR; TCRdb's table is partial and in-frame only. Of approximately 21,000 clones detected, 82% appear once; the ten largest clones hold 11%. Treatment meaning: randomized to nivolumab then ipilimumab (arm A) or the reverse (arm B). None of the patients previously received DNA-damaging chemotherapy. From thawed PBMCs, live CD3+CD8+ cells negative for CD19 and CD56 were sorted. The table lists this clone with a few counts. This specimen was CD8+ T cells sorted from blood (inferred from file names), taken from a patient given nivolumab and ipilimumab in sequence. The TCR was taken from a human donor with melanoma. The rearrangement links TRBV14 to TRBJ2-1; 10 nucleotides line up with TRBD2. The CDR3 sequence: CASRASGSTYNEQFF. The DNA of the CDR3 is TGTGCCAGCAGGGCTAGCGGGAGTACCTACAATGAGCAGTTCTTC.